This TCR beta chain was identified during a study of blood T cell repertoires in COVID-19. Study overall: The United States, Italy and Spain provided the acute and convalescent COVID-19 samples. From T cells, B-cell-depleted T cells, or PBMCs came the material, which was cDNA or gDNA.

Trimming removed 7 bases from V and 3 bases from J; junction bases left unmatched: 8. Germline values: CDR1 SNHLY, CDR2 FYNNEI. The CDR3 spans 14 residues. As processed by the authors: Reference gene primer amplification gave estimated nucleated cell counts. Assay used: immunoSEQ multiplex PCR; TCRdb lists only in-frame clones, some missing. That table is the source of V, J and clone size, and D and trimming were worked out from the DNA. The table shows 70,000 to 95,000 clones, with roughly 85% occurring only once. Sequencing was performed on peripheral blood. The chain employs TRBV2 and TRBJ2-7, with 8 bases that match TRBD1. The TCR originated in a human donor in a cohort sampled during active COVID-19. The CDR3 spells CASKRDRGGYEQYF. CDR3 coding DNA: TGTGCCAGCAAACGAGACAGGGGAGGCTACGAGCAGTACTTC. Full variable domain (rest looked up from reference TRBV2 and TRBJ2-7): EPEVTQTPSHQVTQMGQEVILRCVPISNHLYFYWYRQILGQKVEFLVSFYNNEISEKSEIFDDQFSVERPDGSNFTLKIRSTKLEDSAMYFCASKRDRGGYEQYFGPGTRLTVT.